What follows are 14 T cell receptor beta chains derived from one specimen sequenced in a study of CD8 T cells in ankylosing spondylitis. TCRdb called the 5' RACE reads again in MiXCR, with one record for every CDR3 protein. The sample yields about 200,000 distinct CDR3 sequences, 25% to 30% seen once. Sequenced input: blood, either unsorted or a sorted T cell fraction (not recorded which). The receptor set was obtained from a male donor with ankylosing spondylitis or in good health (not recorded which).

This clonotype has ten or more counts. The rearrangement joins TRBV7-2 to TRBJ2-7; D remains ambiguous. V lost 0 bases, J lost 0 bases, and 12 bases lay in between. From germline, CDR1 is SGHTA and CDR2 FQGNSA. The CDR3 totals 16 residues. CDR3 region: CASSLARSGFSYEQYF. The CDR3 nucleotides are TGTGCCAGCAGCTTAGCGAGGTCAGGATTCTCCTACGAGCAGTACTTC.

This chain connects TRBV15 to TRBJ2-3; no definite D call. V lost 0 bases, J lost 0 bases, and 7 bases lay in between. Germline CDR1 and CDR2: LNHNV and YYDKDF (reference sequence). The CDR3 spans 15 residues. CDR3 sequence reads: CATSRDGGSTDTQYF. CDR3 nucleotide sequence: TGTGCCACCAGCAGAGATGGCGGAAGCACAGATACGCAGTATTTT. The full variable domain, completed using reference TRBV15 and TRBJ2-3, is DAMVIQNPRYQVTQFGKPVTLSCSQTLNHNVMYWYQQKSSQAPKLLFHYYDKDFNNEADTPDNFQSRRPNTSFCFLDIRSPGLGDTAMYLCATSRDGGSTDTQYFGPGTRLTVL.

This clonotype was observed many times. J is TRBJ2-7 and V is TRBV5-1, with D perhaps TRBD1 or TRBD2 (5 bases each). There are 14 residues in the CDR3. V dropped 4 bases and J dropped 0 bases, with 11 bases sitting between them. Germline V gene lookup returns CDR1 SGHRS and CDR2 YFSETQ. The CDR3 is CASSPGTSSYEQYF. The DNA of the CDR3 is TGCGCCAGCAGCCCGGGGACGAGCTCCTACGAGCAGTACTTC.

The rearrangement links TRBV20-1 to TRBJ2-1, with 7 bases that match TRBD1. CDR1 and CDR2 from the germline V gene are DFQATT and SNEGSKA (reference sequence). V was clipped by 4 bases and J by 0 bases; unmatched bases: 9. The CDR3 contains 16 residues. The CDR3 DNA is TGCAGTGCTACCGGGGACAGTACCCTCTCCTACAATGAGCAGTTCTTC. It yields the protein CSATGDSTLSYNEQFF.

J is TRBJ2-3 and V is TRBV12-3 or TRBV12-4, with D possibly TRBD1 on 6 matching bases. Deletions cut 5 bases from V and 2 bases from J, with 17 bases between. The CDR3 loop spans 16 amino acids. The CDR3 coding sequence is TGTGCCAGCAGTCCCGGACAGCTTCATTACACAGATACGCAGTATTTT. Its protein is CASSPGQLHYTDTQYF.

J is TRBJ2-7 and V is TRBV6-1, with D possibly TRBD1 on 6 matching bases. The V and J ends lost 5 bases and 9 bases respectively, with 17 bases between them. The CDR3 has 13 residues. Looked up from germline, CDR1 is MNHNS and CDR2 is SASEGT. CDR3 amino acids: CASSPPQQGRQYF. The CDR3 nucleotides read TGTGCCAGCAGTCCGCCCCAACAGGGTAGGCAGTACTTC.

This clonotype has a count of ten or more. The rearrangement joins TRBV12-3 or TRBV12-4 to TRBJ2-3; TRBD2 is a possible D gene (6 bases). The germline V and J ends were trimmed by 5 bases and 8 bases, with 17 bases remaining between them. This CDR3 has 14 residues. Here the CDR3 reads CASSPSTGEGTQYF. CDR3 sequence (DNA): TGTGCCAGCAGTCCTAGCACGGGAGAGGGTACGCAGTATTTT.

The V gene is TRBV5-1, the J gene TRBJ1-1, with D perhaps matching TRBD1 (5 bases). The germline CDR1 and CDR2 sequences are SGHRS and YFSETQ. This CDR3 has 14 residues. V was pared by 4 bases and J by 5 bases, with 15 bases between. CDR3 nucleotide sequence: TGCGCCAGCAGCCTCCAGGGTTCCCAAACTGAAGCTTTCTTT. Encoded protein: CASSLQGSQTEAFF.

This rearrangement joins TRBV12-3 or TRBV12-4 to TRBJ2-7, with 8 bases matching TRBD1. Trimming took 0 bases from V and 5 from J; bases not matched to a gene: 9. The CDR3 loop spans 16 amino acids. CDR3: CASSLAGDRGKNEQYF. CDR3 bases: TGTGCCAGCAGTTTAGCTGGAGACAGGGGTAAGAACGAGCAGTACTTC.

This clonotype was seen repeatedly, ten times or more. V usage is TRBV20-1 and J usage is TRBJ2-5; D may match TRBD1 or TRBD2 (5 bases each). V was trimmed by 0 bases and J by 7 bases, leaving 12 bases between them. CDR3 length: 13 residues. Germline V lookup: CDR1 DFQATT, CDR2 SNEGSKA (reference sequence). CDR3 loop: CSARDGTIRTQYF. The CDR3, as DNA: TGCAGTGCTAGAGATGGGACGATTCGGACCCAGTACTTC.

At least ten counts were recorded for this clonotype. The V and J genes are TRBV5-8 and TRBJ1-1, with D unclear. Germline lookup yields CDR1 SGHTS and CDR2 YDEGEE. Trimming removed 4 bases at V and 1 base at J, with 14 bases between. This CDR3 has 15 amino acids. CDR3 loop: CASSHLVKGNTEAFF. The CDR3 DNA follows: TGTGCCAGCAGCCATTTAGTTAAGGGGAACACTGAAGCTTTCTTT.

Here the CDR3 reads CASSQDGTLQETQYF. As DNA, the CDR3 is TGTGCCAGCAGCCAAGATGGGACATTGCAAGAGACCCAGTACTTC. The chain joins TRBV4-2 to TRBJ2-5; the D gene is possibly TRBD1 (6 bases). The CDR3 runs 15 residues. Per germline, CDR1 LGHNA and CDR2 YNFKEQ. Trimming shortened V by 0 bases and J by 2 bases, and 10 bases separated the two germline ends.

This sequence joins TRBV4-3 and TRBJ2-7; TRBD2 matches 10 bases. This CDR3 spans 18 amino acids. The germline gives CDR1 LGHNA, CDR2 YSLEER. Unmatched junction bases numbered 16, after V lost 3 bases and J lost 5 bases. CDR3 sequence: CASSHDVLGSGRVHEQYF. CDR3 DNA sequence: TGCGCCAGCAGCCACGACGTGTTGGGAAGCGGGAGGGTCCACGAGCAGTACTTC.

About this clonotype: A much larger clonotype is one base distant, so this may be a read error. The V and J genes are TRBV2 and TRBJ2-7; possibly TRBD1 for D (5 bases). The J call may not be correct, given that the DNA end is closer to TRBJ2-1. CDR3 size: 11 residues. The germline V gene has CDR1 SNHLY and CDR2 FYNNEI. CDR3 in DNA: TGTGCCAGCAACAGGATTTCCGAGCAGTTCTTC. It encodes CASNRISEQFF.